The 31 T cell receptor beta chains presented below share a single source sample, sequenced in a study of blood T cell repertoires in COVID-19. The protocol was immunoSEQ multiplex PCR, while the TCRdb copy is restricted to in-frame clones and leaves out a portion. The data show about 400,000 clones, with around 89% seen just once and roughly 4% held by the top ten. Material for sequencing was peripheral blood. These receptors all stem from a woman under 40 with acute or convalescent COVID-19.

In regard to this clone: This specimen includes other DNA sequences encoding the same CDR3. The chain recombines TRBV7-9 with TRBJ1-1, with D possibly being TRBD1 (5 bases). Per the germline V gene, CDR1 is SEHNR and CDR2 is FQNEAQ (reference sequence). This CDR3 is built from 14 residues. V was shortened by 4 bases and J by 4 bases, with 13 bases between the two germline ends. This CDR3 reads CASSSLGGGTEAFF. The CDR3 DNA sequence: TGTGCCAGCAGCTCTTTGGGGGGAGGCACTGAAGCTTTCTTT.

V usage is TRBV7-3 and J usage is TRBJ2-5; 7 nucleotides agree with TRBD1. The CDR3 extends over 14 amino acids. Germline V CDR1 and CDR2: SGHTA, FQGTGA. V trimming: 2 bases; J trimming: 5 bases; junction bases outside the gene matches: 5. CDR3 region: CASSLEGAGETQYF. The CDR3 nucleotides are TGTGCCAGCAGCTTAGAGGGGGCCGGGGAGACCCAGTACTTC.

This chain joins TRBV28 and TRBJ1-5; D is undetermined. Germline lookup yields CDR1 MDHEN and CDR2 SYDVKM. Trimming removed 6 bases at V and 4 bases at J, with 10 bases between. The CDR3 contains 13 residues. The CDR3 nucleotides are TGTGCCAGCAGAGACCGGGGTAATCAGCCCCAGCATTTT. Protein sequence: CASRDRGNQPQHF.

The chain combines TRBV5-1 with TRBJ2-1, with D tentatively TRBD1 (5 bases). This CDR3 is built from 14 residues. The germline V gene has CDR1 SGHRS and CDR2 YFSETQ. Trimming cost V 0 bases and J 4 bases, with 8 bases left between them. The CDR3 DNA reads as TGCGCCAGCAGCTTGGTTCAGGGTTACAATGAGCAGTTCTTC. As protein: CASSLVQGYNEQFF.

The rearrangement uses TRBV29-1 and TRBJ1-4; 7 bases align to TRBD1. Trimming cost V 1 base and J 8 bases; bases outside gene matches: 4. CDR1 and CDR2 (germline): SQVTM, ANQGSEA. This CDR3 contains 13 residues. The CDR3 protein is CSVEGGGEEKLFF. The CDR3, as DNA: TGCAGCGTTGAAGGAGGGGGCGAGGAAAAACTGTTTTTT. The full variable domain, completed using reference TRBV29-1 and TRBJ1-4, is SAVISQKPSRDICQRGTSLTIQCQVDSQVTMMFWYRQQPGQSLTLIATANQGSEATYESGFVIDKFPISRPNLTFSTLTVSNMSPEDSSIYLCSVEGGGEEKLFFGSGTQLSVL.

The chain joins TRBV4-2 to TRBJ2-7; 12 bases map to TRBD1. The junction had 5 bases not matched to a gene; V was cut back by 2 bases and J by 6 bases. Looked up from germline, CDR1 is LGHNA and CDR2 is YNFKEQ. The CDR3 loop spans 15 amino acids. The CDR3 protein is CASSQTGQGAFEQYF. DNA for the CDR3: TGTGCCAGCAGCCAAACGGGACAGGGGGCATTCGAGCAGTACTTC.

This clone was seen more than once but under ten times. The CDR3 nucleotides are TGTGCCTGGAGTGCGGACAGTAATGAAAAACTGTTTTTT. This sequence encodes CAWSADSNEKLFF. This chain links TRBV30 with TRBJ1-4, with a tentative D call TRBD1 (6 bases). This CDR3 has 13 residues. Germline-derived CDR1 and CDR2 are GTSNPN and SVGIG (reference sequence). V lost 1 base and J 4 bases, leaving 7 bases between the germline ends.

This rearrangement joins TRBV12-3 or TRBV12-4 to TRBJ2-3; the D gene is possibly TRBD1 (6 bases). V was pared by 7 bases and J by 5 bases, with 10 bases between. The length of the CDR3 is 12 residues. The CDR3 DNA reads as TGTGCCAGCAACGAGGGGGAAGATACGCAGTATTTT. It translates to CASNEGEDTQYF.

Only one count was recorded for this clone. This sequence joins TRBV6-5 and TRBJ1-6, with D possibly being TRBD1 (6 bases). There are 15 residues in the CDR3. V lost 4 bases, J lost 5 bases, and 12 bases lay in between. Looked up from germline, CDR1 is MNHEY and CDR2 is SVGAGI. The CDR3 DNA follows: TGTGCCAGCAGTTCCGGACAGACCAATAATTCACCCCTCCACTTT. This gives the protein CASSSGQTNNSPLHF.

This chain connects TRBV12-3 or TRBV12-4 to TRBJ2-7; 8 bases are shared with TRBD1. V was clipped by 6 bases and J by 5 bases; unmatched bases: 6. There are 13 residues in the CDR3. The CDR3 here is CASSPTGDDEQYF. DNA of the CDR3: TGTGCCAGCAGCCCGACAGGGGACGACGAGCAGTACTTC.

The V gene is TRBV3-1 (or the pseudogene TRBV3-2), the J gene TRBJ1-2; maybe TRBD1 (6 bases). CDR3 size: 15 residues. The ends were cut back, 5 bases at V and 7 bases at J, with 20 bases in the middle. CDR1 is LGHDT, CDR2 YNNKEL, per germline (reference sequence). CDR3 coding DNA: TGTGCCAGCAGCTTCCTCCTGGGGGGGCAGGGTGGCTACACCTTC. This encodes CASSFLLGGQGGYTF.

The chain links TRBV7-2 to TRBJ2-7, with 7 bases lining up with TRBD2. CDR3 size: 16 residues. Looked up from germline, CDR1 is SGHTA and CDR2 is FQGNSA. Trimming took 4 bases from V and 0 from J; bases not matched to a gene: 9. CDR3 residues: CASSSMGRGSSYEQYF. CDR3 nucleotide sequence: TGTGCCAGCAGCTCAATGGGGAGGGGATCCTCCTACGAGCAGTACTTC. Filled out from reference TRBV7-2 and TRBJ2-7, the complete variable domain reads GAGVSQSPSNKVTEKGKDVELRCDPISGHTALYWYRQSLGQGLEFLIYFQGNSAPDKSGLPSDRFSAERTGGSVSTLTIQRTQQEDSAVYLCASSSMGRGSSYEQYFGPGTRLTVT.

This rearrangement joins TRBV4-2 to TRBJ2-7, with 7 bases fitting TRBD2. The CDR3 runs 14 residues. J was trimmed by 3 bases and V by 7 bases; bases with no gene match: 9. In germline, CDR1 is LGHNA, CDR2 YNFKEQ. The CDR3 coding sequence is TGTGCCAGCACCGAAAGGGAGGGGAGCTACGAGCAGTACTTC. This gives the protein CASTEREGSYEQYF.

The CDR3 bases are TGTGCCAGCAGCGCCGGGCGGGGGGGCACAGATACGCAGTATTTT. Protein product: CASSAGRGGTDTQYF. The gene calls are TRBV5-6 and TRBJ2-3; TRBD2 matches 8 bases. CDR3 length: 15 amino acids. V lost 4 bases, J lost 1 base, and 5 bases stayed unmatched. In germline, CDR1 is SGHDT, CDR2 YYEEEE.

This chain connects TRBV12-3 or TRBV12-4 to TRBJ1-2; the D is unclear. V dropped 6 bases and J dropped 5 bases, with 13 bases sitting between them. The CDR3 is 13 amino acids. As DNA, the CDR3 is TGTGCCAGCAGCCCAGGTCCGCTTTATGGCTACACCTTC. Translating it yields CASSPGPLYGYTF.

V usage is TRBV10-1 and J usage is TRBJ2-5, with 10 bases matching TRBD1. CDR3 length: 15 amino acids. Germline V CDR1 and CDR2: WNHNN, SYGVQD (reference sequence). V gave up 2 bases and J gave up 5 bases; unmatched junction bases: 5. The CDR3, as DNA: TGCGCCAGCAGTGAGGGGACAGGGGCTTGGGAGACCCAGTACTTC. Its translation is CASSEGTGAWETQYF.

The chain links TRBV5-1 to TRBJ1-2; possibly TRBD1 for D (5 bases). The CDR3 covers 14 residues. Trimming left V 4 bases short and J 2 bases short, with 12 bases between. CDR1 is SGHRS, CDR2 YFSETQ, per germline. The CDR3 spells CASSGRGLNYGYTF. The CDR3 bases are TGCGCCAGCAGCGGGCGGGGACTGAACTATGGCTACACCTTC.

J is TRBJ1-1 and V is TRBV6-6; TRBD1 agrees at 7 bases. The V and J ends lost 4 bases and 0 bases, in that order; junction bases with no gene match: 5. The CDR3 loop spans 15 amino acids. From germline, CDR1 is MNHNY and CDR2 SVGAGI (reference sequence). The CDR3 DNA reads as TGTGCCAGCAGTTCCCGACAGGGTCTGAACACTGAAGCTTTCTTT. Translation gives CASSSRQGLNTEAFF.

The V gene is TRBV23-1, the J gene TRBJ1-5, with D possibly matching TRBD1 (5 bases). TRBV23-1 is classed as an ORF, of uncertain function. The V end lost 4 bases, the J end lost 4 bases, and 17 bases lay between the germline ends. This CDR3 spans 16 amino acids. The CDR3 sequence is CASSPGPAGRNQPQHF. In DNA form, the CDR3 reads TGCGCCAGCAGTCCAGGCCCGGCAGGGCGAAATCAGCCCCAGCATTTT.

This chain connects TRBV7-7 to TRBJ2-3; D is possibly TRBD1 (5 bases). CDR1 is SSHAT and CDR2 is FNYEAQ in the germline V gene (reference sequence). V gave up 3 bases and J gave up 1 base, with 8 bases separating them. This CDR3 has 14 amino acids. CDR3 DNA sequence: TGTGCCAGCAGCTTCCAGGGCGGCACAGATACGCAGTATTTT. Protein: CASSFQGGTDTQYF.

The V gene is TRBV28, the J gene TRBJ2-2, with 10 nucleotides matching TRBD1. Losses at the gene ends were 3 bases for V and 2 bases for J; bases not matched to a gene: 3. The CDR3 has 16 amino acids. The germline gives CDR1 MDHEN, CDR2 SYDVKM. This CDR3 is CASSFRDRGNTGELFF. The CDR3 coding sequence is TGTGCCAGCAGTTTCCGGGACAGGGGAAACACCGGGGAGCTGTTTTTT.

DNA of the CDR3: TGTGCCAGCAGCACCCGTCCCGGTGACTACACCTTC. Encoded protein: CASSTRPGDYTF. J is TRBJ1-2 and V is TRBV11-2; D is unresolved. The germline V gene encodes CDR1 SGHAT and CDR2 FQNNGV. This CDR3 comprises 12 residues. Trimming stripped 5 bases from V and 10 bases from J, with 14 bases between.

The chain links TRBV25-1 to TRBJ2-7, with 12 bases lining up with TRBD1. The CDR3 covers 16 residues. Looked up from germline, CDR1 is MGHDK and CDR2 is SYGVNS. The trim removed 4 bases at V and 4 bases at J, leaving 8 bases unmatched. CDR3 bases: TGTGCCAGCAGTGCGTCCGGGACAGGGGGCTGGTACGAGCAGTACTTC. It yields the protein CASSASGTGGWYEQYF.

The J gene is TRBJ1-1, the V gene TRBV28, with a possible D match to TRBD1 (5 bases). The CDR3 is made up of 16 amino acids. Germline CDR1 is MDHEN and CDR2 is SYDVKM. V lost 2 bases and J lost 4, with 17 bases in between. CDR3 region: CASSLSPQGWVTEAFF. The CDR3 coding sequence is TGTGCCAGCAGTTTAAGCCCGCAGGGATGGGTCACTGAAGCTTTCTTT.

The chain carries TRBV9 and TRBJ1-2; perhaps TRBD1 as D (5 bases). CDR1 is SGDLS, CDR2 YYNGEE, per germline. This CDR3 spans 15 amino acids. V was pared by 0 bases and J by 3 bases, with 12 bases between. The CDR3 region is CASSVAGGLDYGYTF. CDR3 coding DNA: TGTGCCAGCAGCGTAGCGGGGGGTCTGGACTATGGCTACACCTTC.

This clone has just one count. V usage is TRBV4-1 and J usage is TRBJ2-5; D uncertain. CDR3 length equals 15 residues. The V end was cut by 0 bases, the J end by 4 bases, with 12 bases between. In germline, CDR1 is MGHRA, CDR2 YSYEKL. This chain's CDR3 is CASSQDAVGSETQYF. As DNA, the CDR3 is TGCGCCAGCAGCCAAGATGCGGTGGGTTCAGAGACCCAGTACTTC.

The chain joins TRBV19 to TRBJ2-7; TRBD2 matches at 10 bases. V trimming: 7 bases; J trimming: 2 bases; junction bases outside the gene matches: 5. The CDR3 contains 14 residues. Germline CDR1 is LNHDA and CDR2 is SQIVND (reference sequence). CDR3 sequence (DNA): TGTGCCAGTACCGCTAGCGGGGGCCCCTACGAGCAGTACTTC. As protein: CASTASGGPYEQYF.

J is TRBJ2-1 and V is TRBV7-8, with 7 bases fitting TRBD2. Germline CDR1 and CDR2: SGHVS and FQNEAQ. The CDR3 spans 16 residues. With 1 base clipped from V and 5 bases from J, the junction kept 8 bases outside the gene matches. The CDR3 DNA sequence: TGTGCCAGCAGCTTAGGCCCTCTTCGGGGGGACAATGAGCAGTTCTTC. This translates into CASSLGPLRGDNEQFF.

The sample holds many counts of this clone. Other DNA sequences of this sample code for an identical CDR3. The rearrangement uses TRBV7-6 and TRBJ2-2, with TRBD2 matching over 12 bases. Unmatched junction bases numbered 9, after V lost 3 bases and J lost 10 bases. Germline V gene lookup returns CDR1 SGHVS and CDR2 FNYEAQ. This CDR3 region has 16 residues. The CDR3 coding sequence is TGTGCCAGCAGCTTGTGGGCTAGCGGGGGGGCATCGGAGCTGTTTTTT. Its translation: CASSLWASGGASELFF.

The chain links TRBV4-1 to TRBJ2-3; 9 bases fit TRBD1. The CDR3 loop spans 17 amino acids. With 2 bases clipped from V and 4 bases from J, the junction kept 10 bases outside the gene matches. CDR1 and CDR2 (germline): MGHRA, YSYEKL. In DNA, the CDR3 is TGCGCCAGCAGCCAATGGCCTCCGGGACAGGGTCCAGATACGCAGTATTTT. This translates into CASSQWPPGQGPDTQYF.

This rearrangement joins TRBV12-3 or TRBV12-4 to TRBJ2-2; D is uncertain. V was trimmed by 6 bases and J by 4 bases, leaving 9 bases between them. CDR3 length: 13 residues. CDR3 residues: CASRPPGTGELFF. The CDR3 coding sequence is TGTGCCAGCAGGCCCCCGGGCACCGGGGAGCTGTTTTTT.